This T cell receptor beta chain was captured in a study of CD8 T cells in Susac syndrome. Deletions cut 4 bases from V and 5 bases from J, with 11 bases between. The CDR3 is 13 residues long. From germline, CDR1 is DFQATT and CDR2 SNEGSKA (reference sequence). After extraction with the RNeasy kit, roughly 0.45 to 1 ug of the RNA was reverse transcribed using random hexamers. The authors amplified TCR beta CDR3 across 54 Vbeta and 13 Jbeta using immunoSEQ multiplex PCR. TCRdb used MiXCR to reprocess the immunoSEQ multiplex PCR reads, holding one entry per CDR3 protein. Of around 200,000 distinct CDR3 sequences in the sample, around 95% were seen once. Healthy donors constituted the controls, which were matched for age and sex.

The sample taken for sequencing was CD4+ T cells from PBMCs. This chain uses TRBV20-1 with TRBJ2-2; D assignment may be TRBD1 or TRBD2 (5 bases each). This sequence originates from a human donor in good health. CDR3 protein: CSAKAEGTGELFF. DNA of the CDR3: TGCAGTGCTAAGGCCGAGGGGACCGGGGAGCTGTTTTTT.